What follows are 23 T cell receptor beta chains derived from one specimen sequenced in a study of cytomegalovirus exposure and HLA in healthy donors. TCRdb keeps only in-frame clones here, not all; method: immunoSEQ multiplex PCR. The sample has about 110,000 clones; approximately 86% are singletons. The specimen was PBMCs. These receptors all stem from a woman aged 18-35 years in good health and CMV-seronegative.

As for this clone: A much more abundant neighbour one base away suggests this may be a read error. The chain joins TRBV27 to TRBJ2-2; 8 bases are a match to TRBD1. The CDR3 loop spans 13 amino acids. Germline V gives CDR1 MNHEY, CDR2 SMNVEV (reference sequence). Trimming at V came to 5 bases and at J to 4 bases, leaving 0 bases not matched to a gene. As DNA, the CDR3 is TGTGCCAGCAGTGACAGGGGCACCGGGGAGCTGTTTTTT. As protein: CASSDRGTGELFF.

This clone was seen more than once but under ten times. CDR3 region: CASSDDRLDSPLHF. The DNA for the CDR3 is TGCGCCAGCAGTGACGACAGGTTAGATTCACCCCTCCACTTT. The chain recombines TRBV10-1 with TRBJ1-6; the D gene is possibly TRBD1 (6 bases). Germline assignment: CDR1 WNHNN and CDR2 SYGVQD (reference sequence). This CDR3 has 14 amino acids. Trimming removed 3 bases at V and 8 bases at J, with 11 bases between.

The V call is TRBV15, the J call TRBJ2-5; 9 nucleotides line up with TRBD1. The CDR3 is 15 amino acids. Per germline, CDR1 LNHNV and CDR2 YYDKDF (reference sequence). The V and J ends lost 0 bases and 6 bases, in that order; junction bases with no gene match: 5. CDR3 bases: TGTGCCACCAGCAGAGATCCGACAGGGGGTAAGACCCAGTACTTC. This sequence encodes CATSRDPTGGKTQYF.

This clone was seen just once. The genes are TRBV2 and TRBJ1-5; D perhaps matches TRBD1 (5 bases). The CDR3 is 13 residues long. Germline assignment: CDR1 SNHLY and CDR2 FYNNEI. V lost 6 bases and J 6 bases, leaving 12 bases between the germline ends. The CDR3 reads CASSQQGRQPQHF. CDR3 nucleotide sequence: TGTGCCAGCAGCCAGCAGGGTCGTCAGCCCCAGCATTTT.

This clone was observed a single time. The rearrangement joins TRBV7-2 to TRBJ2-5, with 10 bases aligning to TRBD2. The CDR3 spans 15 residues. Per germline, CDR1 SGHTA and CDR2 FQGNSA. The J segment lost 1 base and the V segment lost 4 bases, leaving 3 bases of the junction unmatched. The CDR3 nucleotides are TGTGCCAGCAGCTGGTGGACTAGCGGCCAAGAGACCCAGTACTTC. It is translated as CASSWWTSGQETQYF.

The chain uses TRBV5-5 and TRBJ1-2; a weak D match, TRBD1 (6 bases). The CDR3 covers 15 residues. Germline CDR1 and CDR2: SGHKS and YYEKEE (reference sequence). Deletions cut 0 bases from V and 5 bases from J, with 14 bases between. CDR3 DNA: TGTGCCAGCAGCTTGGATGCCAGGGGAGTATATGGCTACACCTTC. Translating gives CASSLDARGVYGYTF.

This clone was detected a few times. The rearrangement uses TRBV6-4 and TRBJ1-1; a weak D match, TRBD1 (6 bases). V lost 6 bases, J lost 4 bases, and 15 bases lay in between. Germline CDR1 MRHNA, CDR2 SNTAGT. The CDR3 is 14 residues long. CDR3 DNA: TGTGCCAGCAGGCCGAATCAGGGGTCCACTGAAGCTTTCTTT. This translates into CASRPNQGSTEAFF.

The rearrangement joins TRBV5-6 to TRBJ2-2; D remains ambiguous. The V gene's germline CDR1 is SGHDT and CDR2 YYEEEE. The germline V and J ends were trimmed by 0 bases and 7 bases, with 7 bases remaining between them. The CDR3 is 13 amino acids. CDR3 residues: CASSLGHGGELFF. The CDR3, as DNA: TGTGCCAGCAGCTTGGGACACGGCGGGGAGCTGTTTTTT.

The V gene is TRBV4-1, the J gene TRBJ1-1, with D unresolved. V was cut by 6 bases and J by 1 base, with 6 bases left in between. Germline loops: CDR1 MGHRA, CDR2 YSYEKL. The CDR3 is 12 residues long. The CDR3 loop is CASSQWNTEAFF. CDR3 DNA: TGCGCCAGCAGTCAGTGGAACACTGAAGCTTTCTTT.

The CDR3 loop reads CASSFSGLDEKLFF. The CDR3 DNA reads TGTGCCAGCAGCTTCTCAGGGCTCGATGAAAAACTGTTTTTT. The V gene is TRBV7-9, the J gene TRBJ1-4, with D tentatively TRBD1 (5 bases). The CDR3 length is 14 residues. Trimming cost V 3 bases and J 6 bases, with 11 bases left between them. Per the germline V gene, CDR1 is SEHNR and CDR2 is FQNEAQ (reference sequence).

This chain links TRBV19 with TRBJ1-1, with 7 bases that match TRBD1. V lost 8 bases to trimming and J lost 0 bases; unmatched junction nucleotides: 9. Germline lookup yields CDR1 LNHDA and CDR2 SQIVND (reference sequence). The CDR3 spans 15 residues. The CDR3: CASAPSGQVNTEAFF. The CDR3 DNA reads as TGTGCCAGTGCCCCTTCCGGACAGGTGAACACTGAAGCTTTCTTT.

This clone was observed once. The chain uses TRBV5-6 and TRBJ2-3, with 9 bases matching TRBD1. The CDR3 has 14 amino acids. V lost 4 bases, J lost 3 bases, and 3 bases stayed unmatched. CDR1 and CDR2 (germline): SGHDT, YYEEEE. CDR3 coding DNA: TGTGCCAGCAGCCTCGGGACAGGGACAGATACGCAGTATTTT. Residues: CASSLGTGTDTQYF.

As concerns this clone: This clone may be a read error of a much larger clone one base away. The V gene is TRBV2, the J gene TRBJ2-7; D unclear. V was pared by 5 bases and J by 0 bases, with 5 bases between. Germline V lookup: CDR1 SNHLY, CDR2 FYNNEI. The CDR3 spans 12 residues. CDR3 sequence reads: CASSPNSYEQYF. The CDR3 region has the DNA TGTGCCAGCAGTCCTAACTCCTACGAGCAGTACTTC.

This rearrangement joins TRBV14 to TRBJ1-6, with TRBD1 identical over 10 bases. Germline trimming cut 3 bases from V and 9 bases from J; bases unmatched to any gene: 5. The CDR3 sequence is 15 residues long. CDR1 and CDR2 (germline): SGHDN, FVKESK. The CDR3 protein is CASSQGTGVRSPLHF. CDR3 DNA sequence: TGTGCCAGCAGCCAGGGGACAGGGGTCCGTTCACCCCTCCACTTT.

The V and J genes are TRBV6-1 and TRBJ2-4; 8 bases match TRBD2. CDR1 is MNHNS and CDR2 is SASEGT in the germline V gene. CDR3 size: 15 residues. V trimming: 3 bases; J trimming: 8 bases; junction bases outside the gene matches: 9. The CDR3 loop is CASSENSSGGDIQYF. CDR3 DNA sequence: TGTGCCAGCAGTGAGAACAGCTCGGGGGGGGACATTCAGTACTTC.

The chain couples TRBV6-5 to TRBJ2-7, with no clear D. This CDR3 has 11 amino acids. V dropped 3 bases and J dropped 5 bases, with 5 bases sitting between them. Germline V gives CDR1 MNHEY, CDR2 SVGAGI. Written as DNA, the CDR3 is TGTGCCAGCAGTTATTACAACGAGCAGTACTTC. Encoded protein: CASSYYNEQYF.

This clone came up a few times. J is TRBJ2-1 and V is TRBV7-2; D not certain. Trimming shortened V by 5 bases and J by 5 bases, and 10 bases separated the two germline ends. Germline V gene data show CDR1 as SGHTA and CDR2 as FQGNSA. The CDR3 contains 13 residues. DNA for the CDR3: TGTGCCAGCAGCCCAGAGGCCAACAATGAGCAGTTCTTC. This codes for CASSPEANNEQFF. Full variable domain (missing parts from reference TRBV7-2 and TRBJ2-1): GAGVSQSPSNKVTEKGKDVELRCDPISGHTALYWYRQSLGQGLEFLIYFQGNSAPDKSGLPSDRFSAERTGGSVSTLTIQRTQQEDSAVYLCASSPEANNEQFFGPGTRLTVL.

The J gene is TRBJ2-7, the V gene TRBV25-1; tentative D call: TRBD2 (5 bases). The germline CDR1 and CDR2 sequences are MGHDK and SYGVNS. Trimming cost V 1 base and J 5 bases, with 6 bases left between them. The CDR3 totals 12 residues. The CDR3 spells CASSEFGNEQYF. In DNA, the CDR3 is TGTGCCAGCAGTGAATTCGGGAACGAGCAGTACTTC.

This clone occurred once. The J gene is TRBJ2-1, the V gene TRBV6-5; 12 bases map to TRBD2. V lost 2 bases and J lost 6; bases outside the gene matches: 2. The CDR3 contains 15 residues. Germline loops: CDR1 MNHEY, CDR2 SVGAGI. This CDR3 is CASSYELAGGNEQFF. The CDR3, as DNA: TGTGCCAGCAGTTACGAACTAGCGGGGGGCAATGAGCAGTTCTTC.

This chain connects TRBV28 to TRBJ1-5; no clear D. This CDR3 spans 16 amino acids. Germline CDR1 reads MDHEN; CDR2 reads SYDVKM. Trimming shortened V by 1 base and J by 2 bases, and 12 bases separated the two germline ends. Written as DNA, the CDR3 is TGTGCCAGCAGTTTATTGCCAGGAGGAGGCAATCAGCCCCAGCATTTT. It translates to CASSLLPGGGNQPQHF.

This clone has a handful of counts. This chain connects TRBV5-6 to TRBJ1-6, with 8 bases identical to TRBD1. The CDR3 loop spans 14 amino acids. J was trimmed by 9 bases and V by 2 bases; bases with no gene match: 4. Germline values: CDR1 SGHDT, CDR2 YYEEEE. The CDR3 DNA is TGTGCCAGCAGCTTTGGGCAGGGGGCTTCACCCCTCCACTTT. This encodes CASSFGQGASPLHF.

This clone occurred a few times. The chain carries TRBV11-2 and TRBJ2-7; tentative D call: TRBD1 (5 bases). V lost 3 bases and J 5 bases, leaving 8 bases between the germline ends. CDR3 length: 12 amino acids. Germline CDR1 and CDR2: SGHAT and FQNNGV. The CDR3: CASSFVDNEQYF. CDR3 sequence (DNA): TGTGCCAGCAGCTTTGTGGACAACGAGCAGTACTTC. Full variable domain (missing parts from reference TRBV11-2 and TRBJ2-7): EAGVAQSPRYKIIEKRQSVAFWCNPISGHATLYWYQQILGQGPKLLIQFQNNGVVDDSQLPKDRFSAERLKGVDSTLKIQPAKLEDSAVYLCASSFVDNEQYFGPGTRLTVT.

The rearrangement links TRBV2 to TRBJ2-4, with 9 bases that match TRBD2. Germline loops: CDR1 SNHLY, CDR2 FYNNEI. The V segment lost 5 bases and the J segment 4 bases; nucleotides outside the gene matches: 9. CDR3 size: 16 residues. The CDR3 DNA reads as TGTGCCAGCAGTTCACGACTAGCGGTCCCTAAAAACATTCAGTACTTC. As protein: CASSSRLAVPKNIQYF.